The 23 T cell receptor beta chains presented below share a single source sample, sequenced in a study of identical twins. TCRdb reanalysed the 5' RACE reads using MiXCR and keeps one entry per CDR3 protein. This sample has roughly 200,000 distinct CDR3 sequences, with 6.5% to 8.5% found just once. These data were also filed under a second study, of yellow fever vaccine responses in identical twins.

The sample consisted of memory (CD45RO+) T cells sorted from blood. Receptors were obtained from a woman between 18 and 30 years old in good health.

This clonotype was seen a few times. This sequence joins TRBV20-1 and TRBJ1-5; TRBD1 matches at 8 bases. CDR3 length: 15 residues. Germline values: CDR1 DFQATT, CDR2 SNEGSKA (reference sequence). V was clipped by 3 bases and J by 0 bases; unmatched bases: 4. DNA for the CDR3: TGCAGTGCTAGCCCGGGACAGGCTAGCAATCAGCCCCAGCATTTT. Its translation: CSASPGQASNQPQHF.

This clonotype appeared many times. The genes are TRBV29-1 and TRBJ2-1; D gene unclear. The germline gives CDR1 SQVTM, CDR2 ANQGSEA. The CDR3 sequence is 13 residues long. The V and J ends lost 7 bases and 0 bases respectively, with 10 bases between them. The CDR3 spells CSGYQSSYNEQFF. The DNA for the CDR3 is TGCAGCGGGTACCAGAGCTCCTACAATGAGCAGTTCTTC.

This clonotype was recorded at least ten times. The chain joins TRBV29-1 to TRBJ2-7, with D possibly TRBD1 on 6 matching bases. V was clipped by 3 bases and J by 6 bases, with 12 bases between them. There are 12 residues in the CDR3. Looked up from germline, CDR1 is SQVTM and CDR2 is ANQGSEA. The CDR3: CSVDRGNGEQYF. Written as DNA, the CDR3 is TGCAGCGTTGACAGGGGAAACGGCGAGCAGTACTTC.

This chain's CDR3 is CASSQVVGGTFYEQYF. The CDR3 DNA is TGTGCCAGCAGCCAAGTCGTCGGCGGGACCTTCTACGAGCAGTACTTC. The V call is TRBV4-2, the J call TRBJ2-7; the D gene is possibly TRBD2 (6 bases). The CDR3 spans 16 residues. Between the trimmed V and J ends, which lost 1 base and 3 bases, there was a span of 16 bases. Germline V gives CDR1 LGHNA, CDR2 YNFKEQ.

This chain's CDR3 is CASTIGTSAEQYF. Here the CDR3 DNA reads TGTGCCAGCACCATTGGGACTAGCGCTGAGCAGTACTTC. The chain recombines TRBV6-2 or TRBV6-3 with TRBJ2-7, with TRBD2 matching over 10 bases. In germline, CDR1 is MNHEY, CDR2 SVGEGT. J gave up 7 bases and V 7 bases, and 7 bases lay outside the gene matches. This CDR3 contains 13 residues.

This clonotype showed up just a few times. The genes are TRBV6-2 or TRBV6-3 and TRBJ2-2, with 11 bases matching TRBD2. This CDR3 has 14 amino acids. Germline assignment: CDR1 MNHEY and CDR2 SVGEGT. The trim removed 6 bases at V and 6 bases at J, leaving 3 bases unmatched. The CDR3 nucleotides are TGTGCCAGCAGCGCTAGCGGGAGGTCCGGGGAGCTGTTTTTT. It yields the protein CASSASGRSGELFF.

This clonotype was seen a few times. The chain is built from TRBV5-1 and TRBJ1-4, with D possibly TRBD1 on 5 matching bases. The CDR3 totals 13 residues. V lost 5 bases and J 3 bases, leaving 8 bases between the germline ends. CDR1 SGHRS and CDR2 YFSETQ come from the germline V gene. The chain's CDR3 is CASRGESNEKLFF. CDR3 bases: TGCGCCAGCAGGGGGGAATCTAATGAAAAACTGTTTTTT.

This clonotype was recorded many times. The CDR3: CSASNREFDSPLHF. CDR3 sequence (DNA): TGCAGTGCTAGCAACAGGGAATTTGATTCACCCCTCCACTTT. V usage is TRBV20-1 and J usage is TRBJ1-6; D might be TRBD1 (6 bases). There are 14 residues in the CDR3. Trimming pared 3 bases from V and 8 bases from J, leaving 14 bases between. CDR1 and CDR2 (germline): DFQATT, SNEGSKA (reference sequence).

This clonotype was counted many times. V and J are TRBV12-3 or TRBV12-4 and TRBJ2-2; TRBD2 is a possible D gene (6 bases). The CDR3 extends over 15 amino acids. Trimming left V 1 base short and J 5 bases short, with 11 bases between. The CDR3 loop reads CASSLGLAMTGELFF. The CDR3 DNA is TGTGCCAGCAGTTTAGGGCTAGCGATGACCGGGGAGCTGTTTTTT.

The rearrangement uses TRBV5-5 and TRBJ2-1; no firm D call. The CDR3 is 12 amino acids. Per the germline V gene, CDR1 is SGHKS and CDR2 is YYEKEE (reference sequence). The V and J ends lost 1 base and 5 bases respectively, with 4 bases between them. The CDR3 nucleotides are TGTGCCAGCAGCTTGTTCAACAATGAGCAGTTCTTC. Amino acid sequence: CASSLFNNEQFF.

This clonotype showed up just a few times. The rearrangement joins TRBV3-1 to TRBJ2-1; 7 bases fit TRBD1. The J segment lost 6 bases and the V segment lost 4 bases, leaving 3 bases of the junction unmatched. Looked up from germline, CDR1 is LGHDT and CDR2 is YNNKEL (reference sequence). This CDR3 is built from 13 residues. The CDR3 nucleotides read TGTGCCAGCAGCCCGACAGGGTCCAATGAGCAGTTCTTC. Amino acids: CASSPTGSNEQFF.

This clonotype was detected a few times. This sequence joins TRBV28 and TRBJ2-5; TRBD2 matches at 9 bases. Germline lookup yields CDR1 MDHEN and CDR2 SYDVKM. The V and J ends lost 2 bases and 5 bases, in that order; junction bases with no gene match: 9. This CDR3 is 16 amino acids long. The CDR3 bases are TGTGCCAGCAGTTTAGTCACTAGCGGGTTCAGCGAGACCCAGTACTTC. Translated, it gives CASSLVTSGFSETQYF. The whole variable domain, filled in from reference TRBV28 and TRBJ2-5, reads DVKVTQSSRYLVKRTGEKVFLECVQDMDHENMFWYRQDPGLGLRLIYFSYDVKMKEKGDIPEGYSVSREKKERFSLILESASTNQTSMYLCASSLVTSGFSETQYFGPGTRLLVL.

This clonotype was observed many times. The CDR3 DNA is TGTGCCAGCAGCTCCCAATCGAGCGGGAGACTCAATGAGCAGTTCTTC. It specifies CASSSQSSGRLNEQFF. The chain couples TRBV7-2 to TRBJ2-1; TRBD2 agrees at 8 bases. With V trimmed by 4 bases and J by 6 bases, 11 bases remained unmatched. In germline, CDR1 is SGHTA, CDR2 FQGNSA. This CDR3 spans 16 amino acids.

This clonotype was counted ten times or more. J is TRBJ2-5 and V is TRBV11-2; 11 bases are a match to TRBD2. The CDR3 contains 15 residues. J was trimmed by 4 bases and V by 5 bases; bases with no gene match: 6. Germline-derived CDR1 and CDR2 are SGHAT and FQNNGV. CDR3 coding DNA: TGTGCCAGCAGCCTGAGCGGACTAGCGGGAGAGACCCAGTACTTC. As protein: CASSLSGLAGETQYF.

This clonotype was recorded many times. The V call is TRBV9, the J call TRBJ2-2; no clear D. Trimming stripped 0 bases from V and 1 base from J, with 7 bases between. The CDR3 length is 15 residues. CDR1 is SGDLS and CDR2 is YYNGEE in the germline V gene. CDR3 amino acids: CASSVVVGNTGELFF. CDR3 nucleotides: TGTGCCAGCAGCGTAGTTGTAGGGAACACCGGGGAGCTGTTTTTT.

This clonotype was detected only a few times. The CDR3 here is CASSWGLAGETQYF. Written as DNA, the CDR3 is TGCGCCAGCAGCTGGGGACTAGCTGGGGAGACCCAGTACTTC. This chain joins TRBV5-1 and TRBJ2-5; the match to TRBD2 covers 9 bases. The germline V gene has CDR1 SGHRS and CDR2 YFSETQ. There are 14 residues in the CDR3. V shed 3 bases and J 5 bases; nucleotides not matched to a gene: 5.

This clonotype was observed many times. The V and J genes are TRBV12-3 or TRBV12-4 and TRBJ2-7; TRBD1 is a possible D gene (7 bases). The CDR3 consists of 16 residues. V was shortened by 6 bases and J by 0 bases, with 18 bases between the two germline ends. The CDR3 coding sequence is TGTGCCAGCAGGGGCCAGGGGGGTTGGAGCTCCTACGAGCAGTACTTC. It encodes CASRGQGGWSSYEQYF.

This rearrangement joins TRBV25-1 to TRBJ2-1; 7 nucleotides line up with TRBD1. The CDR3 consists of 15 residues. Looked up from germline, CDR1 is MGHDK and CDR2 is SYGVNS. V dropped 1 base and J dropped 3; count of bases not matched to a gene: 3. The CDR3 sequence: CASSESDRDYNEQFF. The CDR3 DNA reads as TGTGCCAGCAGTGAATCTGACAGGGACTACAATGAGCAGTTCTTC.

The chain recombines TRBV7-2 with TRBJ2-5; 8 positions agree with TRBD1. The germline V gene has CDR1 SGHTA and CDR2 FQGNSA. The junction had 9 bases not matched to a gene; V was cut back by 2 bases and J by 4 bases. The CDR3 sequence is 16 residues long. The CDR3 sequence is CASSLIGQGGAETQYF. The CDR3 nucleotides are TGTGCCAGCAGCTTAATAGGACAGGGTGGGGCAGAGACCCAGTACTTC.

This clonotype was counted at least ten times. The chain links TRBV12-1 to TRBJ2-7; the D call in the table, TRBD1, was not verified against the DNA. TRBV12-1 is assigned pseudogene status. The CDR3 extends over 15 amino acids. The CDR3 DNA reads TGTGCCAGCAGCTTTGATAGGGGACAGGGATACGAGCAGTACTTC. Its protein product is CASSFDRGQGYEQYF.

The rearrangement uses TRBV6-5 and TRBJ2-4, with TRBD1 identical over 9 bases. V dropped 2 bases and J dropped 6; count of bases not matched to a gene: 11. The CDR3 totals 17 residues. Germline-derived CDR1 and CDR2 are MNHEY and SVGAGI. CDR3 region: CASSYAPGTGFGNIQYF. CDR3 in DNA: TGTGCCAGCAGTTACGCGCCCGGGACAGGGTTTGGAAACATTCAGTACTTC.

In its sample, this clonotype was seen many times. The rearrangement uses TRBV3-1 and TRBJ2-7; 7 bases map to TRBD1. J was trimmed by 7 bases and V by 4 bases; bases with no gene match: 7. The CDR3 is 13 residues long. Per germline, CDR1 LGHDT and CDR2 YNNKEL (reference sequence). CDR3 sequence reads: CASSLGQLKEQYF. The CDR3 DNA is TGTGCCAGCAGCCTGGGACAGTTGAAAGAGCAGTACTTC.

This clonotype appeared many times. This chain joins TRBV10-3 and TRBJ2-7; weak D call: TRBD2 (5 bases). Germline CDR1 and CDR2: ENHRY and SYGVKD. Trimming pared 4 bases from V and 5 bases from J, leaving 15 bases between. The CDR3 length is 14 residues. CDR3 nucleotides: TGTGCCATCAGTGGTTCGGGGAGTAAGGACGAGCAGTACTTC. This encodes CAISGSGSKDEQYF.